This TCR beta chain was observed in a study of blood T cell repertoires in COVID-19. Study details: Material from acute and convalescent COVID-19 was sourced from the United States, Italy and Spain. In each case, the material was cDNA or gDNA derived from T cells, B-cell-depleted T cells, or PBMCs.

Trimming pared 1 base from V and 0 bases from J, leaving 9 bases between. This CDR3 is 15 amino acids long. The germline V gene has CDR1 SGHVS and CDR2 FNYEAQ. Methods used by the authors: Nucleated cell counts were estimated from reference gene primer amplification. Assay: immunoSEQ multiplex PCR; the TCRdb copy retains only in-frame clones and omits some. Clonal size and the V and J genes are those of that table, whereas D and trimming came from the DNA. Of 250,000 to 350,000 clones listed, 88% are singletons. This TCR was recovered from a woman aged 25 to 39 who had recovered from COVID-19. V usage is TRBV7-6 and J usage is TRBJ1-2; unclear D gene. Sequenced sample: PBMCs or T cells enriched from blood (not recorded which). As DNA, the CDR3 is TGTGCCAGCAGCTTAGAAGACACCACTAACTATGGCTACACCTTC. Encoded protein: CASSLEDTTNYGYTF.